These 15 T cell receptor beta chains share one sample of origin, sequenced in a study of early T cells in non-severe SARS-CoV-2 infection. TCRdb reprocessed the 5' RACE reads with MiXCR, giving one entry per CDR3 protein. The sample lists tens of thousands of distinct CDR3 sequences; approximately 9.7% were seen once. Sequencing used whole blood. Receptors were obtained from an adult who was a healthcare worker with PCR-confirmed SARS-CoV-2 infection or an uninfected control (not recorded which).

The CDR3 DNA reads as TGTGCCAGCAGCCGGATCGGGGACACTGAAGCTTTCTTT. This codes for CASSRIGDTEAFF. The chain is built from TRBV7-6 and TRBJ1-1; D unclear. V lost 5 bases and J lost 3, with 10 bases in between. CDR1 and CDR2 (germline): SGHVS, FNYEAQ. CDR3 size: 13 residues.

The table lists this clonotype with many counts. The rearrangement joins TRBV10-3 to TRBJ2-2; D may be TRBD1 or TRBD2 (6 bases each). The germline V gene encodes CDR1 ENHRY and CDR2 SYGVKD. This CDR3 is 13 amino acids long. The V gene lost 8 bases and the J gene lost 5 bases, with 12 bases spanning the gap. In nucleotides, the CDR3 is TGTGCCATCCCGGGGGCTCGGACCGGGGAGCTGTTTTTT. Encoded protein: CAIPGARTGELFF.

This clonotype appeared a few times. The rearrangement uses TRBV2 and TRBJ2-1, with D perhaps given as TRBD1 or TRBD2 (5 bases each). V lost 9 bases to trimming and J lost 7 bases, with 19 bases between them. The germline gives CDR1 SNHLY, CDR2 FYNNEI. CDR3 length equals 14 residues. The CDR3, as DNA: TGTGCCAGGGGGGAGCTACCTCTAGGGAATGAGCAGTTCTTC. It translates to CARGELPLGNEQFF.

This clonotype was seen more than once but under ten times. V usage is TRBV19 and J usage is TRBJ1-2; the match to TRBD1 covers 8 bases. Losses at the gene ends were 7 bases for V and 6 bases for J; bases not matched to a gene: 10. CDR3 length: 14 amino acids. CDR1 is LNHDA, CDR2 SQIVND, per germline (reference sequence). The CDR3 loop is CASKRTGRYDGYTF. DNA for the CDR3: TGTGCCAGTAAACGGACAGGGAGATATGATGGCTACACCTTC.

This clonotype was counted at least ten times. The V and J genes are TRBV5-4 and TRBJ2-1; D gene uncertain. Deletions cut 7 bases from V and 0 bases from J, with 17 bases between. The CDR3 contains 16 residues. The germline CDR1 and CDR2 sequences are SGHNT and YYREEE (reference sequence). The CDR3 bases are TGTGCCAGCTCCACCCCGGACCTTAGCTCCTACAATGAGCAGTTCTTC. Protein product: CASSTPDLSSYNEQFF. Using reference TRBV5-4 and TRBJ2-1 for the parts outside the CDR3, the full variable domain is ETGVTQSPTHLIKTRGQQVTLRCSSQSGHNTVSWYQQALGQGPQFIFQYYREEENGRGNFPPRFSGLQFPNYSSELNVNALELDDSALYLCASSTPDLSSYNEQFFGPGTRLTVL.

This clonotype has ten or more counts. The rearrangement links TRBV2 to TRBJ1-1, with unresolved D. Deletions cut 8 bases from V and 4 bases from J, with 14 bases between. Per germline, CDR1 SNHLY and CDR2 FYNNEI. The CDR3 extends over 13 amino acids. The chain's CDR3 is CASQGPGPTEAFF. As DNA, the CDR3 is TGTGCCAGCCAAGGGCCGGGCCCCACTGAAGCTTTCTTT.

The chain carries TRBV5-1 and TRBJ1-5; TRBD1 matches at 7 bases. CDR3 size: 15 residues. V shed 4 bases, J shed 6 bases, and the junction held 10 bases outside the gene matches. Germline CDR1 reads SGHRS; CDR2 reads YFSETQ. The CDR3: CASSEGTARGQPQHF. CDR3 coding DNA: TGCGCCAGCAGCGAAGGGACAGCGCGTGGTCAGCCCCAGCATTTT.

This clonotype was counted a few times. This rearrangement joins TRBV2 to TRBJ2-5; D gene ambiguous. CDR3 length: 12 amino acids. CDR1 and CDR2 from the germline V gene are SNHLY and FYNNEI. With 7 bases removed from V and 2 bases from J, the gap between germline ends came to 8 bases. The CDR3 DNA follows: TGTGCCAGCAATGGGGAACAAGAGACCCAGTACTTC. Its protein is CASNGEQETQYF. The full variable domain, with the rest looked up from reference TRBV2 and TRBJ2-5, is EPEVTQTPSHQVTQMGQEVILRCVPISNHLYFYWYRQILGQKVEFLVSFYNNEISEKSEIFDDQFSVERPDGSNFTLKIRSTKLEDSAMYFCASNGEQETQYFGPGTRLLVL.

The chain joins TRBV2 to TRBJ1-1, with 8 bases lining up with TRBD1. The CDR3 runs 15 residues. V was clipped by 5 bases and J by 1 base; unmatched bases: 6. From germline, CDR1 is SNHLY and CDR2 FYNNEI. The DNA of the CDR3 is TGTGCCAGCAGTTTCTTCGGGACAGGGAACACTGAAGCTTTCTTT. Amino acid sequence: CASSFFGTGNTEAFF.

The V gene is TRBV5-1, the J gene TRBJ2-6; 8 bases are a match to TRBD1. This CDR3 spans 18 amino acids. CDR1 is SGHRS, CDR2 YFSETQ, per germline. The trim removed 4 bases at V and 0 bases at J, leaving 9 bases unmatched. CDR3 in DNA: TGCGCCAGCAGCCGGACGGACAGGGCGATCTCTGGGGCCAACGTCCTGACTTTC. Translation gives CASSRTDRAISGANVLTF.

In its sample, this clonotype was seen many times. Here the CDR3 DNA reads TGTGCCAGCAGCTTACTTCCCGCAGGGGCGGGGGGGGAGCTGTTTTTT. Encoded protein: CASSLLPAGAGGELFF. The V and J genes are TRBV7-8 and TRBJ2-2; the D call may be TRBD1 or TRBD2 (6 bases each). Trimming removed 2 bases at V and 8 bases at J, with 18 bases between. The germline V gene has CDR1 SGHVS and CDR2 FQNEAQ. The CDR3 is made up of 16 amino acids.

This clonotype was detected only a few times. The chain uses TRBV5-4 and TRBJ1-1; D unclear. CDR3 length: 13 amino acids. The germline V and J ends were trimmed by 4 bases and 4 bases, with 11 bases remaining between them. Germline V gene data show CDR1 as SGHNT and CDR2 as YYREEE (reference sequence). CDR3 sequence (DNA): TGTGCCAGCAGCGAGAACCTCAGCACTGAAGCTTTCTTT. Its protein product is CASSENLSTEAFF.

The chain recombines TRBV2 with TRBJ1-5; perhaps TRBD1 as D (5 bases). V was pared by 8 bases and J by 0 bases, with 11 bases between. The CDR3 loop spans 14 amino acids. The germline V gene encodes CDR1 SNHLY and CDR2 FYNNEI. The CDR3 sequence: CASRGGSSNQPQHF. The DNA for the CDR3 is TGTGCCAGCCGGGGGGGTAGTAGCAATCAGCCCCAGCATTTT.

The chain links TRBV7-2 to TRBJ2-1, with TRBD2 matching 9 bases. The CDR3 is 15 amino acids. The V and J ends lost 5 bases and 9 bases, in that order; junction bases with no gene match: 11. Germline V gives CDR1 SGHTA, CDR2 FQGNSA. The CDR3 sequence is CASSPDGRGGGEQFF. Written as DNA, the CDR3 is TGTGCCAGCAGCCCCGATGGGCGGGGGGGCGGTGAGCAGTTCTTC.

The chain recombines TRBV10-1 with TRBJ1-5; D perhaps matches TRBD1 (5 bases). The CDR3 totals 13 residues. Germline V gene lookup returns CDR1 WNHNN and CDR2 SYGVQD (reference sequence). Trimming left V 5 bases short and J 7 bases short, with 12 bases between. Here the CDR3 DNA reads TGCGCCAGCAGTCAGGGTGTGGGCCAGCCCCAGCATTTT. This gives the protein CASSQGVGQPQHF.